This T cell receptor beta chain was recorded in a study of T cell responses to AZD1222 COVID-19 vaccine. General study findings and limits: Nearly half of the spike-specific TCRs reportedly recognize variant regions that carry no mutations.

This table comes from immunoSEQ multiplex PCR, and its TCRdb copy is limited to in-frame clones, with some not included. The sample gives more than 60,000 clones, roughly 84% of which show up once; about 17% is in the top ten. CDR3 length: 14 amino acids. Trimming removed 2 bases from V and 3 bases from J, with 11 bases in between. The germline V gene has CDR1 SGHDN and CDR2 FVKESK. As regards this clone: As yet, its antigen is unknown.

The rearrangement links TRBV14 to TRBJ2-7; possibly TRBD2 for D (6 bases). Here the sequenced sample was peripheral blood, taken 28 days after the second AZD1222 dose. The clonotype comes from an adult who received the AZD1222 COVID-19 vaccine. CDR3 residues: CASSQSQGGYEQYF. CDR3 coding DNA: TGTGCCAGCAGCCAATCTCAGGGAGGCTACGAGCAGTACTTC.